This note documents a single TCR beta chain sequence. The target antigen is unknown. The repertoire was sequenced with immunoSEQ multiplex PCR; TCRdb's copy has only in-frame clones and lacks some. The repertoire holds roughly 14,000 clones, roughly 69% seen once, with approximately 12% in the top ten. The data belong to a study of PD-1 blockade in classical Hodgkin lymphoma. Following autologous stem cell transplantation, relapse occurred in every patient, and exposure to brentuximab vedotin varied. Whole-study findings and limits: CD4+ TCR diversity climbed significantly by C4D1, unlike CD8+ TCR diversity. Diversity similar to that of newly diagnosed patients was seen at baseline in complete responders. Later analyses included only patients treated at least 1 year post-ASCT.

CDR1 MDHEN and CDR2 SYDVKM come from the germline V gene. CDR3 length: 14 residues. The trim removed 4 bases at V and 6 bases at J, leaving 5 bases unmatched. The clonotype was recovered from a human donor with classical Hodgkin lymphoma. The sample consisted of peripheral blood mononuclear cells (PBMCs), taken at baseline. The gene calls are TRBV28 and TRBJ2-3; TRBD2 matches at 9 bases. The CDR3 loop reads CASSSIAGADTQYF. Here the CDR3 DNA reads TGTGCCAGCAGTTCCATAGCGGGAGCGGATACGCAGTATTTT.